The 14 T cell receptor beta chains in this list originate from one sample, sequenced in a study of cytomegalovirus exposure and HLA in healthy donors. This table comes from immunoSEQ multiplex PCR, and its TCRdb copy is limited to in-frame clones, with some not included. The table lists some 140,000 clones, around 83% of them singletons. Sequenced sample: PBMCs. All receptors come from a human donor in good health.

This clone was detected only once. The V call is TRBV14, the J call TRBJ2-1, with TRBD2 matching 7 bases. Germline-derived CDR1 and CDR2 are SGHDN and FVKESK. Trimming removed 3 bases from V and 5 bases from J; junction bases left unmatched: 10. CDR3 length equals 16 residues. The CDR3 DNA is TGTGCCAGCAGCCATCAGGGCCGGGGGGAGAACAATGAGCAGTTCTTC. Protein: CASSHQGRGENNEQFF.

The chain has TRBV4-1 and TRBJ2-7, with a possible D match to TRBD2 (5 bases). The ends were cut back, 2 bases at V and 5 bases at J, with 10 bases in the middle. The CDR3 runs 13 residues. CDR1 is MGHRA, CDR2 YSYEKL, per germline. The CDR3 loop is CASSQLLVDEQYF. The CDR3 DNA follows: TGCGCCAGCAGCCAATTACTAGTGGACGAGCAGTACTTC.

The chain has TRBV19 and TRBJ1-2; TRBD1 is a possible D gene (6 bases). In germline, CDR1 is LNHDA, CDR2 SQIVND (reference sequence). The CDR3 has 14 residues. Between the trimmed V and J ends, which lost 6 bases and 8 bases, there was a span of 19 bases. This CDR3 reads CASRKPQGLGGYTF. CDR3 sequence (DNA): TGTGCCAGTAGAAAACCACAGGGTCTGGGCGGCTACACCTTC.

The CDR3 loop reads CASSYGRGLDGYTF. In DNA form, the CDR3 reads TGTGCCAGCAGTTACGGCAGGGGGTTAGATGGCTACACCTTC. The V and J genes are TRBV6-6 and TRBJ1-2; 7 bases fit TRBD1. The CDR3 sequence is 14 residues long. Germline CDR1 is MNHNY and CDR2 is SVGAGI (reference sequence). The trim removed 2 bases at V and 6 bases at J, leaving 6 bases unmatched.

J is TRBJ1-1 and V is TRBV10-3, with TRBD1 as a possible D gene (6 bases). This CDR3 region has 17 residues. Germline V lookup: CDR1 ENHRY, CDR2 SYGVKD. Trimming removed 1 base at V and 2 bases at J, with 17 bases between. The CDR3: CAISELGRGSSNTEAFF. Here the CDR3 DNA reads TGTGCCATCAGTGAGTTAGGTAGGGGGTCTTCTAACACTGAAGCTTTCTTT.

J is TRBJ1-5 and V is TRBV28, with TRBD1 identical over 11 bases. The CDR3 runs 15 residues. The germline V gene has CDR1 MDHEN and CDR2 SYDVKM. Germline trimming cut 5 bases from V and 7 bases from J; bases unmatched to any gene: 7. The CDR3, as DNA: TGTGCCAGCAGTAGGACAGGGGGCGCGAGACAGCCCCAGCATTTT. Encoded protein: CASSRTGGARQPQHF.

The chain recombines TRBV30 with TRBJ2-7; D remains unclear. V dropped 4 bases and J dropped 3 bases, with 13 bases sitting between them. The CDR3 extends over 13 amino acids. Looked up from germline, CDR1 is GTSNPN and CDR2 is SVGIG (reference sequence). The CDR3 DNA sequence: TGTGCCTGGACTCAGACACCCAACTACGAGCAGTACTTC. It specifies CAWTQTPNYEQYF.

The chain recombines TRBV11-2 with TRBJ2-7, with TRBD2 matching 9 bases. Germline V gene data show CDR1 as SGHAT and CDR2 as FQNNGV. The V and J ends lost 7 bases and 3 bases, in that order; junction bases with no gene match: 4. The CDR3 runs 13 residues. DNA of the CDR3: TGTGCCAGCAAGACTAGCGGAAACTACGAGCAGTACTTC. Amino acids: CASKTSGNYEQYF.

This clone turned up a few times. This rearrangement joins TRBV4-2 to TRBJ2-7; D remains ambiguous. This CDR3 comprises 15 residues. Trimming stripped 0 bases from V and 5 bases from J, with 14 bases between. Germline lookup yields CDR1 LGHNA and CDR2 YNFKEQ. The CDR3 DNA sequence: TGTGCCAGCAGCCAAGATGGGCAGGAACGCCACGAGCAGTACTTC. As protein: CASSQDGQERHEQYF.

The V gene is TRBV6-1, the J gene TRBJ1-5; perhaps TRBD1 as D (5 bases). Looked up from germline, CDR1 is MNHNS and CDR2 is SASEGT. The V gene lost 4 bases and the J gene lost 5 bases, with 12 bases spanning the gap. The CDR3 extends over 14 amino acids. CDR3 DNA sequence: TGTGCCAGCAGTGTCGGGGGGACGGATCAGCCCCAGCATTTT. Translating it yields CASSVGGTDQPQHF.

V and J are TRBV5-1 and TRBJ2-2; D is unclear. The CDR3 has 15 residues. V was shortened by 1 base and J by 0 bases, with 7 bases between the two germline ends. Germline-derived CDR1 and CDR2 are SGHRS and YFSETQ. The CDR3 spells CASSLSPANTGELFF. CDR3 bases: TGCGCCAGCAGCTTGTCTCCAGCGAACACCGGGGAGCTGTTTTTT.

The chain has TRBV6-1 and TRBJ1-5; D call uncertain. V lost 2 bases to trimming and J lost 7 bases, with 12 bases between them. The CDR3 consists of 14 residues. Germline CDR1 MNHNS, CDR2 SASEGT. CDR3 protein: CASSEREGRQPQHF. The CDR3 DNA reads TGTGCCAGCAGTGAAAGGGAGGGAAGGCAGCCCCAGCATTTT.

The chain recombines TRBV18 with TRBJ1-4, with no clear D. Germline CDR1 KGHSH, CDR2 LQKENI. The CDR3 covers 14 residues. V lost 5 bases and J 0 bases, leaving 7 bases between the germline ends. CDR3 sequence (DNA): TGTGCCAGCTCATCGACAACAACTAATGAAAAACTGTTTTTT. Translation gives CASSSTTTNEKLFF.

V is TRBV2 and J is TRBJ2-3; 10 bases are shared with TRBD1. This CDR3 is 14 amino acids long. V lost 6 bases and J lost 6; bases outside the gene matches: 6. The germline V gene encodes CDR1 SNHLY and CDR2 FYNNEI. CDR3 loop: CASRGTGDFDTQYF. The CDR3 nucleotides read TGTGCCAGCAGAGGGACAGGGGATTTTGATACGCAGTATTTT.